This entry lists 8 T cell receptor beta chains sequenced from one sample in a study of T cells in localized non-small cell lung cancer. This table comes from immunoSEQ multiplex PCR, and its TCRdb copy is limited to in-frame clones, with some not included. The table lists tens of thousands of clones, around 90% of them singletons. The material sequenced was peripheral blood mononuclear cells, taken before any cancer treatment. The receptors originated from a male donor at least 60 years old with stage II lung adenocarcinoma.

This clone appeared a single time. CDR3 sequence: CASSLDRLSSYEQYF. The CDR3 region has the DNA TGTGCCAGCAGCCTCGACAGGCTAAGCTCCTACGAGCAGTACTTC. This chain uses TRBV11-2 with TRBJ2-7; D might be TRBD1 (6 bases). The CDR3 totals 15 residues. CDR1 and CDR2 from the germline V gene are SGHAT and FQNNGV. V was trimmed by 5 bases and J by 0 bases, leaving 14 bases between them.

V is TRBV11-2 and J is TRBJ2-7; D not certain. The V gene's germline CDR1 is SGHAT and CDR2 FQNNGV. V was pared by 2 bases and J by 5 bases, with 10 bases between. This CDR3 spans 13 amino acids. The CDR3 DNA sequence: TGTGCCAGCAGCTTACTCCTTGGAAACGAGCAGTACTTC. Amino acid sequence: CASSLLLGNEQYF. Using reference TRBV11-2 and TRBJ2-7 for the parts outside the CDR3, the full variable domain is EAGVAQSPRYKIIEKRQSVAFWCNPISGHATLYWYQQILGQGPKLLIQFQNNGVVDDSQLPKDRFSAERLKGVDSTLKIQPAKLEDSAVYLCASSLLLGNEQYFGPGTRLTVT.

The CDR3 DNA sequence: TGTGCCAGCAGCCCGGGGGGGGCTCGGCAGTTCTTC. As protein: CASSPGGARQFF. The chain is built from TRBV7-3 and TRBJ2-1, with 8 positions matching TRBD2. CDR3 size: 12 residues. Germline CDR1 is SGHTA and CDR2 is FQGTGA. J gave up 12 bases and V 5 bases, and 6 bases lay outside the gene matches.

The CDR3 sequence is CASSLAFGRNLETEQFF. The CDR3 DNA follows: TGCGCCAGCAGCTTGGCCTTTGGGCGGAATCTCGAAACGGAGCAGTTCTTC. V usage is TRBV5-1 and J usage is TRBJ2-1; D unresolved. The CDR3 loop spans 17 amino acids. V lost 0 bases to trimming and J lost 10 bases, with 23 bases between them. Germline-derived CDR1 and CDR2 are SGHRS and YFSETQ.

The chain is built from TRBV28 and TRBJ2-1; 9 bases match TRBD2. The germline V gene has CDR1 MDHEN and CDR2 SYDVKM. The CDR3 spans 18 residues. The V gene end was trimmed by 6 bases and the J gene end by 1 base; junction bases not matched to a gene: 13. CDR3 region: CASSPPKRLAESYNEQFF. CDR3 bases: TGTGCCAGCAGCCCCCCCAAACGACTAGCGGAATCCTACAATGAGCAGTTCTTC.

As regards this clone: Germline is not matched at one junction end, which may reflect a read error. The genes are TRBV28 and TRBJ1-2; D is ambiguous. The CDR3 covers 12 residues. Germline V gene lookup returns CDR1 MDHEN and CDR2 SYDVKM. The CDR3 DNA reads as TGTGCCAGCAGCTCTCGGTTCTGGAACAGCATTTTC. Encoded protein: CASSSRFWNSIF.

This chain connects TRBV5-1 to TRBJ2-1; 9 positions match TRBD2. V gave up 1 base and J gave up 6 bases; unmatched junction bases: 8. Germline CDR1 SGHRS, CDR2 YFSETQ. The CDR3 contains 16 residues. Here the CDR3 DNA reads TGCGCCAGCAGCTTGAGGAATAGCGGGGGTTCCAATGAGCAGTTCTTC. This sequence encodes CASSLRNSGGSNEQFF.

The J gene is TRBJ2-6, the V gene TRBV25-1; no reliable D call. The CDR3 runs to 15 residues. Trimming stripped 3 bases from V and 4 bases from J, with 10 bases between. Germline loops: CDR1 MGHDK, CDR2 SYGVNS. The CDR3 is CASSDTDSGANVLTF. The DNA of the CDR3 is TGTGCCAGCAGTGATACTGATTCCGGGGCCAACGTCCTGACTTTC.